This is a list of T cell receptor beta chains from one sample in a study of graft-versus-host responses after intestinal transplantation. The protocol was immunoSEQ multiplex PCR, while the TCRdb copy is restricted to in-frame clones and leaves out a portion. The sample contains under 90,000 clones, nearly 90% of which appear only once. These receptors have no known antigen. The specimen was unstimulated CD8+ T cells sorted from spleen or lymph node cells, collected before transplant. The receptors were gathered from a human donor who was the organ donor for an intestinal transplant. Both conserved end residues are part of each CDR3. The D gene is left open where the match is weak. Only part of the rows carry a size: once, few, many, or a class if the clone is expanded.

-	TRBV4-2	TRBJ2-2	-	CASSDPHRLVLNTGELFF	TGTGCCAGCAGCGACCCCCATAGACTAGTCCTGAACACCGGGGAGCTGTTTTTT
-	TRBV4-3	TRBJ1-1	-	CASSQGTGKDAFF	TGCGCCAGCAGCCAAGGTACAGGGAAGGATGCTTTCTTT
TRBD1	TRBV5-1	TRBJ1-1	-	CASSGDSMNTEAFF	TGCGCCAGCAGCGGGGACAGCATGAACACTGAAGCTTTCTTT
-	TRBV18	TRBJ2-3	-	CASSPGRSRVADTQYF	TGTGCCAGCTCACCAGGAAGGTCCAGGGTGGCAGATACGCAGTATTTT
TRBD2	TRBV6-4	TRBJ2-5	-	CASSRTSGGQETQYF	TGTGCCAGCAGTAGGACTAGCGGGGGACAAGAGACCCAGTACTTC
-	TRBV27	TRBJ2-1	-	CASSWTGGNEQFF	TGTGCCAGCAGTTGGACTGGGGGGAATGAGCAGTTCTTC
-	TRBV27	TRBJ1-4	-	CASRAFRSMGGEKLFF	TGTGCCAGCAGGGCCTTCAGGAGTATGGGGGGTGAAAAACTGTTTTTT
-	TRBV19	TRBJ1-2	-	CASSVGQMNNYGYTF	TGTGCCAGTAGTGTAGGACAGATGAATAACTATGGCTACACCTTC
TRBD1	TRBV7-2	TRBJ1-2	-	CASSPDREAYGYTF	TGTGCCAGCAGCCCCGACAGGGAAGCCTATGGCTACACCTTC
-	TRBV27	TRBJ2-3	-	CASTVAATTDTQYF	TGTGCCAGCACCGTAGCGGCGACCACAGATACGCAGTATTTT
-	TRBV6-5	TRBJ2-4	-	CASSYSGQRSNIQYF	TGTGCCAGCAGTTACAGTGGACAGCGATCAAACATTCAGTACTTC
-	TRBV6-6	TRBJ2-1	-	CASTSLVGGLAGEQFF	TGTGCCAGCACCTCCCTAGTCGGCGGGTTGGCTGGGGAGCAGTTCTTC
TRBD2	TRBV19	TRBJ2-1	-	CASSSGLGNEQFF	TGTGCCAGTAGTTCGGGACTAGGCAATGAGCAGTTCTTC
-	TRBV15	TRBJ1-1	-	CATSTNYPGGNTEAFF	TGTGCCACCAGCACCAATTACCCGGGTGGAAACACTGAAGCTTTCTTT
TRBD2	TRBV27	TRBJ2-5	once	CASSLYASGGYEQETQYF	TGTGCCAGCAGTTTATACGCTAGCGGGGGGTATGAACAAGAGACCCAGTACTTC
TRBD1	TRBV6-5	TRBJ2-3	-	CASSPRTGRTDTQYF	TGTGCCAGCAGCCCTCGGACAGGGCGCACAGATACGCAGTATTTT
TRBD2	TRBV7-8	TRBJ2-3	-	CASSTPTSGAVSTDTQYF	TGTGCCAGCAGCACACCGACTAGCGGGGCAGTTAGCACAGATACGCAGTATTTT
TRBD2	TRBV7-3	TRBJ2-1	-	CASSSTLAATYNEQFF	TGTGCCAGCAGCTCAACACTAGCGGCCACCTACAATGAGCAGTTCTTC
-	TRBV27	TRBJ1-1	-	CASSQGGTEAFF	TGTGCCAGCAGTCAGGGTGGCACTGAAGCTTTCTTT
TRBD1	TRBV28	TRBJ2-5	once	CASSPGTDQQETQYF	TGTGCCAGCAGCCCCGGGACAGATCAACAAGAGACCCAGTACTTC
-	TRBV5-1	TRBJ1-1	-	CASSFRQSNTEAFF	TGCGCCAGCAGCTTCAGGCAATCGAACACTGAAGCTTTCTTT
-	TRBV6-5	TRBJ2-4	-	CATSPPVAKNIQYF	TGTGCCACCTCACCCCCGGTTGCCAAAAACATTCAGTACTTC
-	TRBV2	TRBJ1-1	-	CASRTAGNTEAFF	TGTGCCAGTCGGACAGCTGGGAACACTGAAGCTTTCTTT
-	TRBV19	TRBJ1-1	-	CASSIARQGNTEAFF	TGTGCCAGTAGTATAGCAAGGCAGGGGAACACTGAAGCTTTCTTT
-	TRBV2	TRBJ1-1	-	CASSSGAGTEAFF	TGTGCCAGCAGTTCAGGGGCGGGCACTGAAGCTTTCTTT
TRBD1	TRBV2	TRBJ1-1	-	CASRRTGENTEAFF	TGTGCCAGCAGGAGGACAGGGGAGAACACTGAAGCTTTCTTT
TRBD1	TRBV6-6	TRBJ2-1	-	CASSYSRDRGYNEQFF	TGTGCCAGCAGTTACTCGAGGGACAGGGGGTACAATGAGCAGTTCTTC
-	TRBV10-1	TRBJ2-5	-	CASSDGGQETQYF	TGCGCCAGCAGTGACGGGGGGCAGGAGACCCAGTACTTC
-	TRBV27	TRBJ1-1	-	CASSYTGGRYEAFF	TGTGCCAGCAGTTATACCGGGGGACGTTATGAAGCTTTCTTT
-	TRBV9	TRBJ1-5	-	CASSVEGQGNQPQHF	TGTGCCAGCAGCGTGGAGGGTCAGGGCAATCAGCCCCAGCATTTT
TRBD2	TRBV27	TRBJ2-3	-	CASSRSSGGISTDTQYF	TGTGCCAGCAGTAGGTCTAGCGGGGGAATCAGCACAGATACGCAGTATTTT
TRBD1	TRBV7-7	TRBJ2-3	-	CASSPGQGSNTQYF	TGTGCTAGCAGCCCTGGACAGGGAAGTAATACGCAGTATTTT
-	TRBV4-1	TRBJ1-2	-	CASSQSAPTTYGAYGYTF	TGCGCCAGCAGCCAATCGGCACCTACGACATATGGGGCCTATGGCTACACCTTC
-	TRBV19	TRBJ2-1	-	CASSLTSYNEQFF	TGTGCCAGTAGTCTTACTAGTTACAATGAGCAGTTCTTC
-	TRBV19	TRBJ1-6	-	CASSTRDYNSPLHF	TGTGCCAGTAGTACCCGAGACTATAATTCACCCCTCCACTTT
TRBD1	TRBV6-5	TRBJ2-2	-	CASSSTGGPGELFF	TGTGCCAGCAGTTCCACAGGGGGCCCCGGGGAGCTGTTTTTT
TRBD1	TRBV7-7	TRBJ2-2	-	CASSSTHLPGTEGGELFF	TGTGCTAGCAGCTCTACACACTTACCCGGGACAGAGGGCGGGGAGCTGTTTTTT
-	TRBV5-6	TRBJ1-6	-	CASSLYRGTQSSYNSPLHF	TGTGCCAGCAGCTTGTACAGAGGGACACAGAGCTCCTATAATTCACCCCTCCACTTT
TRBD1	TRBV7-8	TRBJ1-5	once	CASSLGSDRGYSNQPQHF	TGTGCCAGCAGCTTAGGATCCGACAGGGGATATAGCAATCAGCCCCAGCATTTT
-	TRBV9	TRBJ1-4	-	CASSPEGTNEKLFF	TGTGCCAGCAGCCCCGAGGGAACTAATGAAAAACTGTTTTTT
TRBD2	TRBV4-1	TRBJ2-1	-	CASSQEGSGGANNEQFF	TGCGCCAGCAGCCAAGAAGGCAGCGGGGGGGCCAACAATGAGCAGTTCTTC
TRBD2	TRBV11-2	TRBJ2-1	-	CASSLAGGGLYNEQFF	TGTGCCAGCAGCTTAGCCGGGGGGGGACTTTACAATGAGCAGTTCTTC